This TCR beta chain was identified in a study of blood T cell repertoires in COVID-19. Whole-study context: Samples taken during acute and convalescent COVID-19 were collected in the United States, Italy and Spain. The analysed material was cDNA or gDNA that came from T cells, B-cell-depleted T cells, or PBMCs.

Generated by immunoSEQ multiplex PCR, the TCRdb table keeps only in-frame clones and is missing some. The sample carries 150,000 or so clones, about 90% recorded once. The CDR3 extends over 14 amino acids. Trimming left V 0 bases short and J 7 bases short, with 10 bases between. Germline lookup yields CDR1 SGHAT and CDR2 FQNNGV. The source material was peripheral blood. The chain couples TRBV11-2 to TRBJ2-1, with D unresolved. The receptor comes from a man older than 75 with acute or convalescent COVID-19. CDR3 loop: CASSLDRLKNEQFF. The CDR3 DNA follows: TGTGCCAGCAGCTTAGACAGGCTTAAAAATGAGCAGTTCTTC. The full variable domain, completed using reference TRBV11-2 and TRBJ2-1, is EAGVAQSPRYKIIEKRQSVAFWCNPISGHATLYWYQQILGQGPKLLIQFQNNGVVDDSQLPKDRFSAERLKGVDSTLKIQPAKLEDSAVYLCASSLDRLKNEQFFGPGTRLTVL.